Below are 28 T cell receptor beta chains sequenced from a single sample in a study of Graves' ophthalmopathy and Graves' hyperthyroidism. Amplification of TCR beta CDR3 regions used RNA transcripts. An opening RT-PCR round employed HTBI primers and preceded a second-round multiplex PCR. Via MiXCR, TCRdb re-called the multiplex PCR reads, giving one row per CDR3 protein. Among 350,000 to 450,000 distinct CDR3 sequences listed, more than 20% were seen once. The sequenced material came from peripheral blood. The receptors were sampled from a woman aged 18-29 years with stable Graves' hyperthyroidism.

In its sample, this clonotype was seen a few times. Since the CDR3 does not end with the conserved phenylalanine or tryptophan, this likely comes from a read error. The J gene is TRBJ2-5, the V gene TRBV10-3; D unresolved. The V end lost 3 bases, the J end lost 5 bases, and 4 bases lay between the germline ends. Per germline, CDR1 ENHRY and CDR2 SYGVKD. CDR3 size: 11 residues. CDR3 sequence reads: CAISDGETQYL. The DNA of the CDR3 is TGTGCCATCAGTGACGGGGAGACCCAGTACCTC.

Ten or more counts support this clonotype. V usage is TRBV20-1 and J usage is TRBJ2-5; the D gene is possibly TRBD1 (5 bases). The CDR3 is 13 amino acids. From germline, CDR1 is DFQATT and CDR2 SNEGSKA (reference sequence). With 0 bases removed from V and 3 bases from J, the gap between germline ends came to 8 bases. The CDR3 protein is CSAREPGKETQYF. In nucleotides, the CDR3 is TGCAGTGCTAGAGAGCCAGGGAAAGAGACCCAGTACTTC.

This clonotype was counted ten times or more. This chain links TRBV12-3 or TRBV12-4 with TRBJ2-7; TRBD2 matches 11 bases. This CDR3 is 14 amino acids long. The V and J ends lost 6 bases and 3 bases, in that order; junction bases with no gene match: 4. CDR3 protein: CASSSTSGSYEQYF. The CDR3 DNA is TGTGCCAGCAGCTCCACTAGCGGGAGCTACGAGCAGTACTTC.

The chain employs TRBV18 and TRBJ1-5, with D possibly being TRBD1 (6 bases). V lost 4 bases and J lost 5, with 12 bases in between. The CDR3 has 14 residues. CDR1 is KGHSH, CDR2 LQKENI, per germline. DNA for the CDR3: TGTGCCAGCTCACAAGGGACAACGGATCAGCCCCAGCATTTT. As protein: CASSQGTTDQPQHF.

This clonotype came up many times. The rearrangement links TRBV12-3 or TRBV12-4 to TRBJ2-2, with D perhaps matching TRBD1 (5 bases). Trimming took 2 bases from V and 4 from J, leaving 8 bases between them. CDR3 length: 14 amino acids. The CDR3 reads CASSLSRATGELFF. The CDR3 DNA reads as TGTGCCAGCAGTTTATCCAGGGCCACCGGGGAGCTGTTTTTT.

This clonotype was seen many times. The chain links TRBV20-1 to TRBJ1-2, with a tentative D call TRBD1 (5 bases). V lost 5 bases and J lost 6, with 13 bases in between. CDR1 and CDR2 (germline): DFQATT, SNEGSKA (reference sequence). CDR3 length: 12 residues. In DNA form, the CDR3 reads TGCAGTGCTGCCTCGACAGAGCATGGCTACACCTTC. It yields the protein CSAASTEHGYTF.

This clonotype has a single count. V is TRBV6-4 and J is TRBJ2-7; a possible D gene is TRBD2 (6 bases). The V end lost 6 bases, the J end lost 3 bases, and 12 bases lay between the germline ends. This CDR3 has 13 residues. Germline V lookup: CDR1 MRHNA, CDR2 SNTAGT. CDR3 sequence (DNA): TGTGCCAGCAGGACCGGGACTGTCTACGAGCAGTACTTC. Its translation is CASRTGTVYEQYF.

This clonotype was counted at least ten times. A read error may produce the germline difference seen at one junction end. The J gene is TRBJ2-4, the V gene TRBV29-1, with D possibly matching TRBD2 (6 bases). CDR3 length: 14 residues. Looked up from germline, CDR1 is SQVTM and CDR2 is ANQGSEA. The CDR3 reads CSVEGLGARNIKYF. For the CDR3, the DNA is TGCAGCGTTGAAGGACTAGGGGCGCGAAACATTAAGTACTTC.

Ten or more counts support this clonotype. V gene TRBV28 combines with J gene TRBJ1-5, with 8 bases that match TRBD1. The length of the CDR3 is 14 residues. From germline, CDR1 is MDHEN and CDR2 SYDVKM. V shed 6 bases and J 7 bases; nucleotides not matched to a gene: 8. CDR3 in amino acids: CASSLDRGRQPQHF. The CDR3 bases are TGTGCCAGCAGCCTCGACAGGGGCCGGCAGCCCCAGCATTTT.

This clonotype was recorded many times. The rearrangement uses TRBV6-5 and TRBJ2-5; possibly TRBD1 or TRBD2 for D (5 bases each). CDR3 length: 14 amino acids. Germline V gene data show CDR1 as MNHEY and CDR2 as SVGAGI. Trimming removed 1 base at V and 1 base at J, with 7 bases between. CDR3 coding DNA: TGTGCCAGCAGTTACTTGGGACCCCAAGAGACCCAGTACTTC. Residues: CASSYLGPQETQYF.

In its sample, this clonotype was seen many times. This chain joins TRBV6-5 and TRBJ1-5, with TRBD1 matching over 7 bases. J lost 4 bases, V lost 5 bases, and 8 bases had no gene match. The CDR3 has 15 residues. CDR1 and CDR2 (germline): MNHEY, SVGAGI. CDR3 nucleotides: TGTGCCAGCAGTAGGACAGGCCCCCAAAATCAGCCCCAGCATTTT. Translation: CASSRTGPQNQPQHF.

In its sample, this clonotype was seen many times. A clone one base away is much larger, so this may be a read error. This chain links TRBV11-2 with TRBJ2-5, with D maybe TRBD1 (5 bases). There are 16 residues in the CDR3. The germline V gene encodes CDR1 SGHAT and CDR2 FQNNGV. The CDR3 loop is CAGSLDSSGSQETQYF. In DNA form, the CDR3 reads TGTGCCGGCAGCTTAGACAGTTCGGGCAGCCAAGAGACCCAGTACTTC.

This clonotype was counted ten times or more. The CDR3: CSAPGPLNPRETQYF. DNA for the CDR3: TGCAGTGCCCCGGGACCGCTGAACCCCCGGGAGACCCAGTACTTC. The gene calls are TRBV20-1 and TRBJ2-5; D tentatively fits TRBD1 or TRBD2 (5 bases each). CDR1 is DFQATT, CDR2 SNEGSKA, per germline (reference sequence). The CDR3 is 15 amino acids. Between the trimmed V and J ends, which lost 6 bases and 5 bases, there was a span of 22 bases.

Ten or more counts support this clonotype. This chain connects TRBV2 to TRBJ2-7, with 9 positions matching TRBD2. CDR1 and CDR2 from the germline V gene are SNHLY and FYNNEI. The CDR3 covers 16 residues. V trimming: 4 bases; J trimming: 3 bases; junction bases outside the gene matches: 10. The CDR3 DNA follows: TGTGCCAGCAGTGTAGTAAGCGGGAGGTCCCTCTACGAGCAGTACTTC. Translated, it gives CASSVVSGRSLYEQYF.

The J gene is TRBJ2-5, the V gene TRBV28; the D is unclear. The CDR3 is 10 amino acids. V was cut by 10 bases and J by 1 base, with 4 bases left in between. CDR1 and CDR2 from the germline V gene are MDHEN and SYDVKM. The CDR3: CATVQETQYF. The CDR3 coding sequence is TGTGCCACTGTCCAAGAGACCCAGTACTTC.

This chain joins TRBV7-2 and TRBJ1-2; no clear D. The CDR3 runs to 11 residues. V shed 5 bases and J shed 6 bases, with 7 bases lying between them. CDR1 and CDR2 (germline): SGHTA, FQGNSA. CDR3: CASSAQHGYTF. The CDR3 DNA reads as TGTGCCAGCAGCGCCCAACATGGCTACACCTTC.

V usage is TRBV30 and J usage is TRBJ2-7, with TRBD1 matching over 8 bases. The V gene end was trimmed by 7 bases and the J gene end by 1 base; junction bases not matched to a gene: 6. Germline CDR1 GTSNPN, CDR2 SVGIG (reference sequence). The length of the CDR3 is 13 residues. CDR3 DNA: TGTGCCTATAAAACAGGGGGTTCCTACGAGCAGTACTTC. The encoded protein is CAYKTGGSYEQYF.

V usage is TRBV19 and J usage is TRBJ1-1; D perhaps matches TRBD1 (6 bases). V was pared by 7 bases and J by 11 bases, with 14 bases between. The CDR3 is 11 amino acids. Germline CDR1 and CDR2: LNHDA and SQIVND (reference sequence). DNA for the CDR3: TGTGCCAGTAAGAAAGGGGGACGGGCTTTCTTT. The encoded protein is CASKKGGRAFF.

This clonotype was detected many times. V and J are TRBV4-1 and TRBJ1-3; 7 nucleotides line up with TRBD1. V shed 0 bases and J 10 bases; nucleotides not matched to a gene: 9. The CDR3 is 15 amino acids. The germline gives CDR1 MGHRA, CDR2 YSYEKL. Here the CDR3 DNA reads TGCGCCAGCAGCCAAGATCAAACAGGGGTTACGACCATATATTTT. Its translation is CASSQDQTGVTTIYF.

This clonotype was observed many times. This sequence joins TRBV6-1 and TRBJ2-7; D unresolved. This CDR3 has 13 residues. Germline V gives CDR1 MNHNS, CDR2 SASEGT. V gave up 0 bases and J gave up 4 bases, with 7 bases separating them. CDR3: CASSEASHYEQYF. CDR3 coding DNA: TGTGCCAGCAGTGAAGCTAGCCATTACGAGCAGTACTTC.

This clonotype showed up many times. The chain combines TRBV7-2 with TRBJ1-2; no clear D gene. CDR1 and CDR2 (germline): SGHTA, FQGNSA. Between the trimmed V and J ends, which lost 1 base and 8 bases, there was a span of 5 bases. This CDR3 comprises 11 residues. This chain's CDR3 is CASSLEAGYTF. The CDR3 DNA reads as TGTGCCAGCAGCTTAGAAGCGGGCTACACCTTC. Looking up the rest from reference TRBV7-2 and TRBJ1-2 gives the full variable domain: GAGVSQSPSNKVTEKGKDVELRCDPISGHTALYWYRQSLGQGLEFLIYFQGNSAPDKSGLPSDRFSAERTGGSVSTLTIQRTQQEDSAVYLCASSLEAGYTFGSGTRLTVV.

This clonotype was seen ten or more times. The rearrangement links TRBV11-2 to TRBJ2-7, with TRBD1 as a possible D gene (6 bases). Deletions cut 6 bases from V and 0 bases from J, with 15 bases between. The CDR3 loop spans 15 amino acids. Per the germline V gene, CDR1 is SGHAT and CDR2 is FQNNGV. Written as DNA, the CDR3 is TGTGCCAGCAGACCGACGACAGGAGGCTCCTACGAGCAGTACTTC. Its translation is CASRPTTGGSYEQYF.

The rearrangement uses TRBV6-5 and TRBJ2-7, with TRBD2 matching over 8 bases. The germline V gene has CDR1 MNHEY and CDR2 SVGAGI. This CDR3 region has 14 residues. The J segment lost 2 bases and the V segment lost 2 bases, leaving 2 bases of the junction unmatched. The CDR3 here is CASSYRGGTYEQYF. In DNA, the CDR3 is TGTGCCAGCAGTTACCGCGGGGGGACCTACGAGCAGTACTTC.

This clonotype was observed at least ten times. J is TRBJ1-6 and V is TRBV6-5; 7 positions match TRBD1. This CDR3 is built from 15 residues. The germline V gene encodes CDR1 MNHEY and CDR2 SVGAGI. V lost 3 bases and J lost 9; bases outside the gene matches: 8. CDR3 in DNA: TGTGCCAGCAGTTATTCGACAGGGTACGGTTCACCCCTCCACTTT. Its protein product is CASSYSTGYGSPLHF.

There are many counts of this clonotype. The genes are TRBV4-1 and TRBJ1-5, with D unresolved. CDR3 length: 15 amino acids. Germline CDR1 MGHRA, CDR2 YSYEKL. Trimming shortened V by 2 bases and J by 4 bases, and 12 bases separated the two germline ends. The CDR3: CASSQFDTANQPQHF. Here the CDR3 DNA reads TGCGCCAGCAGCCAATTCGACACAGCTAATCAGCCCCAGCATTTT.

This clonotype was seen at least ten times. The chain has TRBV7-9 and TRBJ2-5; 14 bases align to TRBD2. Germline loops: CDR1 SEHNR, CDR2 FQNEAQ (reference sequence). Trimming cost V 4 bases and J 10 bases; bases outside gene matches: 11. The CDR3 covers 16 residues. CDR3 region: CASSSPGLAGVGGQYF. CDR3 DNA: TGTGCCAGCAGCTCGCCGGGACTAGCGGGAGTTGGCGGCCAGTACTTC.

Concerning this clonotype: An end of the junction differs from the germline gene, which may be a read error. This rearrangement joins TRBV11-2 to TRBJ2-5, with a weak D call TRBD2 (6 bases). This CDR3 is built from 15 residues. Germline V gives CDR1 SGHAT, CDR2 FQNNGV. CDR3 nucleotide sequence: TGTGCCATCAGCTTAGATTATTGGGGGGAAGAGACCCAGTACTTC. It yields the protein CAISLDYWGEETQYF.

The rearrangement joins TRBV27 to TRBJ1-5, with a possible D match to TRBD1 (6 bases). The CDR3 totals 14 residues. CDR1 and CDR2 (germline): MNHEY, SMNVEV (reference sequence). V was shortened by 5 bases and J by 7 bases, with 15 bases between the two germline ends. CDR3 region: CASSPGGVEQPQHF. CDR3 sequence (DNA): TGTGCCAGCAGTCCGGGGGGCGTGGAACAGCCCCAGCATTTT.